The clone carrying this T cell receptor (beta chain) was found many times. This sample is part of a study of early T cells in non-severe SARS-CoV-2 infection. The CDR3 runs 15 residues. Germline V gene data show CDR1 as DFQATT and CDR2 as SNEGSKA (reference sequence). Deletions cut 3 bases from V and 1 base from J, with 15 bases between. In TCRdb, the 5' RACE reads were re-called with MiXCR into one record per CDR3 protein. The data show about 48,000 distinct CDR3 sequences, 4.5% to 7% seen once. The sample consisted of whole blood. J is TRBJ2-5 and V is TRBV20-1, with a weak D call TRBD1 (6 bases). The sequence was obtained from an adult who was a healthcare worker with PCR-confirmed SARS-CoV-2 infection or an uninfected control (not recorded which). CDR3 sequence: CSARASRDIQETQYF. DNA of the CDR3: TGCAGTGCTAGGGCAAGTCGGGACATCCAAGAGACCCAGTACTTC.